This T cell receptor beta chain was sequenced during a study of blood T cell repertoires in COVID-19 (dated by TCRdb to the early 2020s). For the wider study: The collaborator samples originated in the United States, Italy and Spain and spanned the acute and convalescent phases of COVID-19. A freely available public database, intended as a resource for researchers studying the immune response to SARS-CoV-2, is where the repertoires were released. The prospective study material was composed of cDNA or gDNA derived from T cells, B-cell-depleted T cells, or PBMCs. Samples came from the ongoing ImmuneRACE study (first 160 participants) plus 1,254 subjects from 6 global collaborators. Subjects who had been exposed to COVID-19, were actively infected with it, or had recovered from it provided the deeply sampled blood TCRbeta repertoires that made up the dataset. Nearly every sample came with metadata listing a de-identified subject ID, COVID-19 status, age in years and sex. Where available, HLA class I and class II types were obtained from metadata supplied by the sample provider rather than from assay-based typing.

As regards this clone: Its antigen is still unknown. Base-call qualities are not available, and no considerably larger clone is one nucleotide away.

Each collaborating institution followed its own protocols to collect whole blood in K2EDTA tubes. Collaborator samples were shipped for TCRbeta analysis as frozen whole blood, isolated PBMCs, or DNA extracted from either sample type. Results and caveats for the whole study, not just this receptor: The amount of clinical and demographic metadata varied by source and participant and was provided uncurated.

TCRbeta CDR3 regions were amplified from genomic DNA by means of the immunoSEQ Assay, a bias-controlled multiplex PCR. The paper's data handling went like this. Within the assay, amplification of reference gene primers was used to estimate how many nucleated cells each sample contained. To quantify the absolute abundance of each unique TCRbeta CDR3 rearrangement, sequence reads were collapsed and filtered. For each sample, productive Simpson clonality was calculated as the square root of Simpson's diversity index over productive rearrangements. TCRdb carries this immuneACCESS record with in-frame sequences only. Its versions omit some clonotypes, under half of them owing to an unresolved V gene in the studies checked, with the rest unexplained. That table gives V, J and clone size, and the DNA gave D and trimming. For this sample the table gives 150,000 to 200,000 clones, of which 79% were detected only once. About 18% of the sample rests with the top ten.

This sequence originates from a man aged 55-75 years with active or convalescent COVID-19. What was sequenced was peripheral blood.

The DNA is as follows: TGTGCCAGCAGCTTAATACCAGGGCAGCCCAATTCACCCCTCCACTTT. Translated, this is CASSLIPGQPNSPLHF. The chain is assembled from TRBV7-9 and TRBJ1-6; perhaps TRBD1 is the D gene, with 5 bases matching. From the cysteine up to the phenylalanine, the CDR3 has a length of 16 residues. The entry retains the CDR3 DNA only, 48 bases that are in frame from base 1. V was cut back by 2 bases and J by 7 bases, leaving a gap of 15 bases between them. CDR1 and CDR2 are read off the germline V gene (reference sequence) as SEHNR and FQNEAQ.